A single T cell receptor beta chain is shown here with its context. Its antigen is not identified. Graft donor-derived T-allo10 cells were described as host-alloantigen-specific, anergic, and alloantigen-specifically suppressive. This entry is derived from a study of type 1 regulatory T cells. Overall study: T-allo10 is a Tr1-enriched, alloantigen-specific CD4 T cell product made in vitro.

Per germline, CDR1 SGDLS and CDR2 YYNGEE. This CDR3 has 16 residues. Losses at the gene ends were 3 bases for V and 0 bases for J; bases not matched to a gene: 3. TCRdb reprocessed the reads with MiXCR, giving one entry per CDR3 protein. The table has around 62,000 distinct CDR3 sequences, nearly 65% seen once; the top ten hold 6.5% to 8.5%. Sequenced: cultured T cells, either the whole culture or a sorted T cell fraction (not recorded which). Subset defined: Tr1-enriched cell product generated in vitro against host alloantigens. The V gene is TRBV9, the J gene TRBJ2-2; 9 bases are a match to TRBD1. The TCR sequence derives from a human donor in good health. In DNA form, the CDR3 reads TGTGCCAGCAGCGAGGGACAGGGCGCGAACACCGGGGAGCTGTTTTTT. Its protein is CASSEGQGANTGELFF.